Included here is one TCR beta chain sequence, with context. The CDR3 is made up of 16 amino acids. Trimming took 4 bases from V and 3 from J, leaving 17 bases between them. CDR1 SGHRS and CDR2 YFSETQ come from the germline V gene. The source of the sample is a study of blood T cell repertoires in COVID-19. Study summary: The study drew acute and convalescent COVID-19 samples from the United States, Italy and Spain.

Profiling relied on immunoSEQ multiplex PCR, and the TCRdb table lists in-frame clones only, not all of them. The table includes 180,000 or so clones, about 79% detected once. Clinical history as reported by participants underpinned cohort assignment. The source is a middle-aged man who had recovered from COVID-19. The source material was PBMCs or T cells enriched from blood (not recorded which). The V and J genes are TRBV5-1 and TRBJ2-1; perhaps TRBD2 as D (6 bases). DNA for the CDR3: TGCGCCAGCAGCCGAGGTGGGGGGAGTAACTACAATGAGCAGTTCTTC. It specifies CASSRGGGSNYNEQFF. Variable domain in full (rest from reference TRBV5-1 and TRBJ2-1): KAGVTQTPRYLIKTRGQQVTLSCSPISGHRSVSWYQQTPGQGLQFLFEYFSETQRNKGNFPGRFSGRQFSNSRSEMNVSTLELGDSALYLCASSRGGGSNYNEQFFGPGTRLTVL.